Following are 32 T cell receptor beta chains from one sample sequenced in a study of regulatory T cells in long-lasting Graves disease (dated by TCRdb to the early 2020s). Receptor libraries were prepared by multiplex PCR. Sequencing was performed on an Illumina HiSeq 4000. TCR beta libraries were built with iRepertoire HTBI primers and Arm-PCR amplification of CDR3 regions. TCRdb redid the processing of the public reads, applying fastp at Q25 and MiXCR, and retained in-frame beta chains. Rows with a matching CDR3 protein are joined into one entry that keeps the most common DNA and genes. For this sample there are about 430,000 distinct CDR3 sequences; approximately 16% appear just once. The ten most abundant clones make up roughly 8% of the sample. The sample's time point label is to be understood as: newly diagnosed GD, antithyroid drugs for less than 3 months. For both TCR sequencing and RNA sequencing, RNA was extracted from PBMCs using TRIzol.

These data were also reused for a study on T cells in Graves' hyperthyroidism and ophthalmopathy.

The sequenced sample was peripheral blood mononuclear cells (PBMCs), obtained at new diagnosis, from a patient treated with antithyroid drugs. The source is a middle-aged woman with Graves disease. Donor details come from another sample of the same person, matched by shared clones.

This clonotype has a count of ten or more. V and J are TRBV20-1 and TRBJ2-1; 13 bases fit TRBD2. V trimming: 5 bases; J trimming: 6 bases; junction bases outside the gene matches: 10. The CDR3 covers 16 residues. CDR1 DFQATT and CDR2 SNEGSKA come from the germline V gene (reference sequence). In DNA, the CDR3 is TGCAGTGCTCAGAAGGGACTAGCGGGAACGGCCAATGAGCAGTTCTTC. It specifies CSAQKGLAGTANEQFF.

The sample holds many counts of this clonotype. This sequence joins TRBV20-1 and TRBJ2-7; no firm D call. Germline V CDR1 and CDR2: DFQATT, SNEGSKA (reference sequence). This CDR3 spans 12 amino acids. The V end was cut by 2 bases, the J end by 7 bases, with 12 bases between. The DNA for the CDR3 is TGCAGTGCTAGAACCCTTGAGTATGAGCAGTACTTC. Encoded protein: CSARTLEYEQYF.

The CDR3 sequence is CAIGFAGELFF. DNA of the CDR3: TGTGCCATCGGGTTTGCCGGGGAGCTGTTTTTT. The V and J genes are TRBV10-3 and TRBJ2-2; D is undetermined. The CDR3 has 11 residues. CDR1 is ENHRY, CDR2 SYGVKD, per germline. Trimming cost V 8 bases and J 6 bases, with 7 bases left between them.

This clonotype was counted at least ten times. The junction departs from germline at one end; a sequencing error may be responsible. The V call is TRBV5-1, the J call TRBJ1-3; TRBD1 might be the D (5 bases). Germline loops: CDR1 SGHRS, CDR2 YFSETQ. The CDR3 totals 13 residues. The CDR3 here is CASSSNRGNTIYF. The CDR3 DNA reads TGTGCCAGCAGCTCCAACAGGGGAAACACCATATATTTT.

The chain links TRBV5-4 to TRBJ2-1; 9 bases are a match to TRBD2. With V trimmed by 0 bases and J by 6 bases, 13 bases remained unmatched. Germline V gene lookup returns CDR1 SGHNT and CDR2 YYREEE (reference sequence). The CDR3 is 18 residues long. In nucleotides, the CDR3 is TGTGCCAGCAGCTTGGAGGCGGCAGTAGCGGGAGAACGCAATGAGCAGTTCTTC. It specifies CASSLEAAVAGERNEQFF.

This clonotype showed up many times. This chain uses TRBV10-3 with TRBJ2-7, with 10 nucleotides matching TRBD2. Losses at the gene ends were 3 bases for V and 2 bases for J; bases not matched to a gene: 16. This CDR3 spans 19 amino acids. Germline loops: CDR1 ENHRY, CDR2 SYGVKD. The CDR3: CAISESWVTSGNAAYEQYF. In DNA, the CDR3 is TGTGCCATCAGTGAATCGTGGGTAACTAGCGGGAATGCGGCCTACGAGCAGTACTTC.

The gene calls are TRBV7-8 and TRBJ2-3; D is tentatively TRBD1 or TRBD2 (5 bases each). CDR1 is SGHVS, CDR2 FQNEAQ, per germline. V was pared by 4 bases and J by 4 bases, with 24 bases between. The CDR3 contains 18 residues. CDR3 protein: CASSSPSGRYPRADTQYF. CDR3 DNA sequence: TGTGCCAGCAGCTCCCCCTCGGGACGTTACCCGCGGGCAGATACGCAGTATTTT.

This clonotype has a count of ten or more. The chain uses TRBV12-3 or TRBV12-4 and TRBJ2-3, with TRBD2 matching 8 bases. There are 13 residues in the CDR3. Losses at the gene ends were 7 bases for V and 5 bases for J; bases not matched to a gene: 5. Here the CDR3 DNA reads TGTGCCAGCAAGGAGCGGGAGCTAGATACGCAGTATTTT. This sequence encodes CASKERELDTQYF.

This clonotype was recorded many times. The V and J genes are TRBV7-2 and TRBJ1-4; D may be TRBD1 (5 bases). Germline V gene sequence: CDR1 SGHTA, CDR2 FQGNSA. The V end was cut by 2 bases, the J end by 6 bases, with 13 bases between. The CDR3 sequence is 15 residues long. The CDR3 here is CASSLPGDVYEKLFF. Here the CDR3 DNA reads TGTGCCAGCAGCTTACCGGGGGATGTTTATGAAAAACTGTTTTTT. Supplemented by reference TRBV7-2 and TRBJ1-4, the full variable domain reads GAGVSQSPSNKVTEKGKDVELRCDPISGHTALYWYRQSLGQGLEFLIYFQGNSAPDKSGLPSDRFSAERTGGSVSTLTIQRTQQEDSAVYLCASSLPGDVYEKLFFGSGTQLSVL.

The table lists this clonotype with a few counts. This rearrangement joins TRBV5-1 to TRBJ1-1; D gene unclear. Trimming pared 9 bases from V and 11 bases from J, leaving 17 bases between. In germline, CDR1 is SGHRS, CDR2 YFSETQ. The length of the CDR3 is 11 residues. This chain's CDR3 is CATLTYFGAFF. CDR3 DNA sequence: TGCGCCACCCTGACATATTTCGGGGCTTTCTTT.

The V and J genes are TRBV25-1 and TRBJ2-2; 9 bases line up with TRBD1. The germline V gene has CDR1 MGHDK and CDR2 SYGVNS. This CDR3 has 19 amino acids. The J segment lost 1 base and the V segment lost 2 bases, leaving 11 bases of the junction unmatched. CDR3 sequence: CASSELYWTGAENTGELFF. For the CDR3, the DNA is TGTGCCAGCAGTGAACTCTATTGGACAGGGGCGGAGAACACCGGGGAGCTGTTTTTT.

A single count supports this clonotype. This sequence may be a read error, since a much larger clone differs from it by one base. The V gene is TRBV5-1, the J gene TRBJ2-2; TRBD2 is a possible D gene (5 bases). Germline values: CDR1 SGHRS, CDR2 YFSETQ. V gave up 5 bases and J gave up 4 bases, with 15 bases separating them. The CDR3 is 15 amino acids. The CDR3 coding sequence is TGCGCCAGCAGTTTGAGATTCGGAGGCACCGGGGAGCTGTTTTTT. Protein product: CASSLRFGGTGELFF.

The V gene is TRBV6-1, the J gene TRBJ1-6; 9 positions match TRBD1. Per germline, CDR1 MNHNS and CDR2 SASEGT. J lost 9 bases, V lost 6 bases, and 3 bases had no gene match. This CDR3 is built from 13 residues. The CDR3 protein is CASRQGAVSPLHF. DNA of the CDR3: TGTGCCAGCAGACAGGGGGCGGTTTCACCCCTCCACTTT.

The chain is built from TRBV12-3 or TRBV12-4 and TRBJ1-5, with no clear D. The CDR3 has 14 amino acids. The V gene lost 2 bases and the J gene lost 3 bases, with 8 bases spanning the gap. CDR3 sequence: CASSLRAHNQPQHF. The CDR3 bases are TGTGCCAGCAGTTTAAGGGCACACAATCAGCCCCAGCATTTT.

This clonotype was detected many times. This sequence joins TRBV2 and TRBJ1-1; a weak D match, TRBD1 (5 bases). The germline CDR1 and CDR2 sequences are SNHLY and FYNNEI. The V gene lost 5 bases and the J gene lost 6 bases, with 10 bases spanning the gap. The CDR3 runs 12 residues. CDR3 coding DNA: TGTGCCAGCAGTTGGGGGGGAGCTGAAGCTTTCTTT. Translated: CASSWGGAEAFF.

This clonotype has a count of ten or more. J is TRBJ2-5 and V is TRBV10-3, with TRBD1 matching over 7 bases. Trimming cost V 9 bases and J 0 bases; bases outside gene matches: 1. CDR3 length: 12 amino acids. The V gene's germline CDR1 is ENHRY and CDR2 SYGVKD. The CDR3 bases are TGTGCCATAGGGGGCAACCAAGAGACCCAGTACTTC. Amino acid sequence: CAIGGNQETQYF.

This clonotype was picked up many times. The chain combines TRBV7-9 with TRBJ2-1, with D perhaps matching TRBD1 or TRBD2 (5 bases each). The CDR3 extends over 17 amino acids. Per the germline V gene, CDR1 is SEHNR and CDR2 is FQNEAQ (reference sequence). V was shortened by 5 bases and J by 2 bases, with 19 bases between the two germline ends. The CDR3: CASSPRPEGSAYNEQFF. The CDR3 DNA is TGTGCCAGCAGCCCCCGCCCAGAGGGGTCTGCCTACAATGAGCAGTTCTTC.

This clonotype was recorded a few times. The chain employs TRBV11-3 and TRBJ2-5, with unresolved D. V lost 6 bases, J lost 4 bases, and 24 bases lay in between. The CDR3 is made up of 17 amino acids. The germline CDR1 and CDR2 sequences are SGHNT and YENEEA. CDR3 bases: TGTGCCAGCAGTACTCCTTCTTGGCAGGCCCTACGAGAGACCCAGTACTTC. Protein: CASSTPSWQALRETQYF. The variable domain in full, with the rest retrieved from reference TRBV11-3 and TRBJ2-5, is EAGVVQSPRYKIIEKKQPVAFWCNPISGHNTLYWYLQNLGQGPELLIRYENEEAVDDSQLPKDRFSAERLKGVDSTLKIQPAELGDSAVYLCASSTPSWQALRETQYFGPGTRLLVL.

In its sample, this clonotype ranks as medium-sized. The chain combines TRBV2 with TRBJ2-7; TRBD2 might be the D (6 bases). There are 14 residues in the CDR3. Germline-derived CDR1 and CDR2 are SNHLY and FYNNEI. V was cut by 5 bases and J by 1 base, with 12 bases left in between. The CDR3 region has the DNA TGTGCCAGCAGTACCCCGGGGAGGTCCTACGAGCAGTACTTC. This translates into CASSTPGRSYEQYF.

This clonotype has a handful of counts. This rearrangement joins TRBV29-1 to TRBJ2-1; 10 bases map to TRBD2. The germline V gene encodes CDR1 SQVTM and CDR2 ANQGSEA. This CDR3 contains 16 residues. Trimming cost V 4 bases and J 5 bases; bases outside gene matches: 11. The DNA for the CDR3 is TGCAGCGTTGGTCCCTCTAGCGGGAGTATTGACAATGAGCAGTTCTTC. Translating gives CSVGPSSGSIDNEQFF.

The sample holds many counts of this clonotype. The rearrangement links TRBV18 to TRBJ2-7; 7 nucleotides match TRBD2. The V gene end was trimmed by 3 bases and the J gene end by 1 base; junction bases not matched to a gene: 15. The germline V gene encodes CDR1 KGHSH and CDR2 LQKENI. The CDR3 length is 18 residues. In nucleotides, the CDR3 is TGTGCCAGCTCACCGGCGCAGGGAGACGGGAGGTGGTCCTACGAGCAGTACTTC. Its protein is CASSPAQGDGRWSYEQYF.

The sample holds many counts of this clonotype. The rearrangement links TRBV29-1 to TRBJ2-3, with a weak D call TRBD2 (6 bases). Trimming took off 3 bases at V and 2 bases at J, with 18 bases between the two ends. CDR3 length: 16 residues. CDR1 and CDR2 from the germline V gene are SQVTM and ANQGSEA. The CDR3 DNA reads TGCAGCGTTGATCAAGGGCGGGACGATGTCACAGATACGCAGTATTTT. Its protein is CSVDQGRDDVTDTQYF.

This clonotype was detected ten times or more. The rearrangement links TRBV3-1 to TRBJ2-7; 7 positions agree with TRBD1. The V and J ends lost 8 bases and 1 base, in that order; junction bases with no gene match: 5. The germline V gene has CDR1 LGHDT and CDR2 YNNKEL (reference sequence). The CDR3 is made up of 13 amino acids. The CDR3 DNA is TGTGCCAGCGCCGGGACAGCTTCCTACGAGCAGTACTTC. It specifies CASAGTASYEQYF.

In the case of this clonotype: A much bigger clone sits one base away, suggesting this may be a read error. The rearrangement joins TRBV12-3 or TRBV12-4 to TRBJ1-2; tentative D call: TRBD1 (5 bases). CDR3 size: 14 residues. The V end lost 3 bases, the J end lost 6 bases, and 14 bases lay between the germline ends. Written as DNA, the CDR3 is TGTGCCAGCAGTTTTGGGGGGAAAGAAAATGGCTACACCTTC. As protein: CASSFGGKENGYTF.

This clonotype was counted at least ten times. The chain combines TRBV10-2 with TRBJ2-7, with D perhaps assigned TRBD1 or TRBD2 (5 bases each). Germline V gene data show CDR1 as WSHSY and CDR2 as SAAADI. The CDR3 consists of 14 residues. V lost 3 bases and J lost 3, with 12 bases in between. Here the CDR3 reads CASSDLGTDYEQYF. Written as DNA, the CDR3 is TGCGCCAGCAGTGATCTCGGGACGGACTACGAGCAGTACTTC.

Details on this clonotype: With a much larger clone just one base away, this may be a read error. The chain carries TRBV10-3 and TRBJ2-1, with D perhaps TRBD1 (5 bases). CDR3 length: 13 amino acids. Germline lookup yields CDR1 ENHRY and CDR2 SYGVKD. The V and J ends lost 1 base and 6 bases respectively, with 7 bases between them. Here the CDR3 DNA reads TGTGCCATCAGTGAGTTAGGGGTCAATGAGCAGTTCTTC. Residues: CAISELGVNEQFF.

There are many counts of this clonotype. The chain is built from TRBV7-6 and TRBJ2-7, with D possibly called TRBD1 or TRBD2 (5 bases each). The germline V and J ends were trimmed by 3 bases and 2 bases, with 17 bases remaining between them. Germline CDR1 and CDR2: SGHVS and FNYEAQ. The length of the CDR3 is 16 residues. CDR3 coding DNA: TGTGCCAGCAGCTTTGGGAGCCCCCCGGGGCCCTACGAGCAGTACTTC. It encodes CASSFGSPPGPYEQYF.

Points on this clonotype: This could be a read error, since a much larger clone is one nucleotide away. The chain carries TRBV7-9 and TRBJ2-1; a weak D match, TRBD2 (5 bases). The length of the CDR3 is 15 residues. V gave up 0 bases and J gave up 4 bases, with 10 bases separating them. Germline values: CDR1 SEHNR, CDR2 FQNEAQ (reference sequence). The CDR3 nucleotides are TGTGCCAGCAGCTTAGCGGGAGTAGCGTACAATGAGCAGTTCTTC. Protein: CASSLAGVAYNEQFF.

This clonotype was counted at least ten times. Written as DNA, the CDR3 is TGTGCCAGCAGGAAAGGGGGAAAGCAGCCCCAGCATTTT. This encodes CASRKGGKQPQHF. The chain links TRBV12-3 or TRBV12-4 to TRBJ1-5, with D possibly being TRBD1 (6 bases). The CDR3 is made up of 13 amino acids. V shed 6 bases and J shed 7 bases, with 13 bases lying between them.

This clonotype was counted a few times. V and J are TRBV7-2 and TRBJ1-2; D remains ambiguous. V lost 5 bases to trimming and J lost 8 bases, with 9 bases between them. This CDR3 region has 11 residues. Germline CDR1 and CDR2: SGHTA and FQGNSA. The CDR3 sequence is CASSPMGGYTF. The CDR3 coding sequence is TGTGCCAGCAGCCCTATGGGGGGCTACACCTTC.

The V gene is TRBV19, the J gene TRBJ1-1, with D possibly TRBD1 on 5 matching bases. The CDR3 runs 14 residues. The V end was cut by 10 bases, the J end by 1 base, with 16 bases between. Germline CDR1 reads LNHDA; CDR2 reads SQIVND (reference sequence). The CDR3 reads CATSDPGRNTEAFF. In DNA form, the CDR3 reads TGTGCCACCAGTGACCCAGGGCGGAACACTGAAGCTTTCTTT.

The chain uses TRBV6-1 and TRBJ2-6, with TRBD2 as a possible D gene (5 bases). V lost 7 bases and J 3 bases, leaving 13 bases between the germline ends. Looked up from germline, CDR1 is MNHNS and CDR2 is SASEGT. This CDR3 region has 15 residues. The CDR3 sequence is CASTPGRDGANVLTF. The CDR3 DNA reads as TGTGCCAGCACCCCTGGACGGGATGGGGCCAACGTCCTGACTTTC.